Included here is one T cell receptor (beta chain) sequence, with context. The source of the sample is a study of cytomegalovirus exposure and HLA in healthy donors. Both 60 Vbeta primers and 13 Jbeta primers went into the PCR. Sequencing used immunoSEQ multiplex PCR; TCRdb keeps in-frame clones, though not all of them. This sample's table reports about 160,000 clones. Germline-derived CDR1 and CDR2 are SEHNR and FQNEAQ (reference sequence). The CDR3 contains 13 residues. Trimming took 5 bases from V and 8 from J; bases not matched to a gene: 7. The clonotype comes from a woman aged 55-70 years in good health and CMV-seronegative. The sequenced material came from PBMCs. This chain joins TRBV7-9 and TRBJ1-2, with 8 bases that match TRBD1. The CDR3 sequence is CASSPQTGVGYTF. CDR3 in DNA: TGTGCCAGCAGCCCCCAGACAGGGGTCGGCTACACCTTC.